This T cell receptor (beta chain) was profiled in a study of CD8+ T cells in alopecia areata (dated by TCRdb to 2016 to 2019). A note on the overall study: Treated patients were enrolled in an open-label pilot trial of oral tofacitinib at 5 to 10 mg twice daily for moderate-to-severe alopecia areata. Scalp clonality was compared among normal scalp (n=4), patchy alopecia areata scalp (n=8), and alopecia totalis/universalis scalp (n=8). Tofacitinib-treated patients had biopsies at baseline and at 4 and 24 weeks of treatment, with a later scalp biopsy in several patients. immunoSEQ multiplex PCR using 35 Vbeta forward primers and 13 Jbeta reverse primers was used to amplify TCRbeta CDR3 regions. In humans, TCRbeta sequencing was performed on scalp tissue and on sorted CD4+ and CD8+ peripheral blood T cells from healthy controls and from patients with patchy or totalis/universalis alopecia areata. RNA was extracted with the PAXgene miRNA kit for fixed scalp, the miRNeasy kit for PBMCs, and the RNeasy kit for mouse skin. Patients stayed on tofacitinib for 6 to 18 months and then had 6 months of follow-up off drug so that delayed response and recurrence could be assessed. In both human patients and the C3H/HeJ mouse model, the study applied high-throughput TCRbeta sequencing to look at T cell clonal expansion in alopecia areata. What the authors observed across the whole study: Compared with mice, TCR sequences shared between patients were less clear, possibly partly because of HLA diversity across the patient population. Compared with normal scalp, lesional scalp, particularly in alopecia totalis/universalis, had higher clonality and more expanded CD8+ clones, which suggests antigenic drive. Resident alphabeta T cells in normal human skin are also sequenced, complicating scalp TCR repertoire analysis, unlike mouse skin dominated by gammadelta T cells.

Library method: the immunoSEQ multiplex PCR assay. RNA was extracted from all samples and reverse transcribed into cDNA as template for TCR sequencing. First-strand cDNA was synthesized with SuperScript III using a 2:1 mix of oligo-dT and random hexamers. A synthetic immune receptor repertoire was used to gauge amplification bias, and whatever bias remained was removed computationally. Under the source paper's analysis protocol: Raw reads were preprocessed to remove errors, and CDR3 was defined by IMGT conventions from the conserved cysteine to phenylalanine. Clonality was computed as 1 minus the Shannon entropy, with the entropy normalized by log2 of the number of productive unique TCRs. CD4 or CD8 identity of scalp clones was inferred by cross-referencing scalp TCRbeta sequences with sorted blood CD4 and CD8 repertoires. TCRdb retrieved this table from immuneACCESS and kept in-frame rearrangements only. Not all clones are present; in checked studies, unresolved V genes account for under half, and no reason is known for the remainder. V and J calls and clone size follow that table, whereas D and trimming were derived from the DNA. Counted in this sample were around 65,000 clones; 40% to 50% of them appeared once. The ten top clones hold approximately 18% of the sample.

Regarding this clone: It lacks a known antigen. No much larger clonotype is one base removed from it; base qualities were not supplied.

A distance of 11 bases separates the germline ends of V and J, which lose 5 bases and 6 bases respectively. The CDR3 numbers 12 residues from cysteine through phenylalanine. CDR3 DNA is the only sequence kept; it has 36 bases, read in frame from the first base. CDR1 is given as SGHTA and CDR2 as FQGNSA, both from the germline V gene. The time point tag for this specimen amounts to: baseline before oral tofacitinib. From alopecia areata patients, peripheral blood was collected along with lesional scalp punch biopsies. PBMCs were separated by density centrifugation and stained for CD3, CD4 and CD8, after which CD4+ and CD8+ T cells were sorted on a FACSAria.

The chain is made from TRBV7-2 and TRBJ2-7, with an unclear D gene assignment. The source of this sequence is a human donor with alopecia areata. Here the sequenced sample was CD8+ T cells sorted from blood, taken at week 0. The CDR3: CASSPDLIEQYF. The base sequence is TGTGCCAGCAGCCCCGATCTAATCGAGCAGTACTTC.